One T cell receptor (beta chain) is described in this entry. Repertoires were generated with immunoSEQ multiplex PCR, while TCRdb's copy carries only in-frame clones and drops some. The sample lists around 190,000 clones, 86% occurring once. These data come from a study of blood T cell repertoires in COVID-19. This CDR3 spans 14 amino acids. Germline-derived CDR1 and CDR2 are LGHNT and FRNRAP. Trimming removed 6 bases from V and 10 bases from J; junction bases left unmatched: 7. The J gene is TRBJ1-4, the V gene TRBV12-5; 11 positions agree with TRBD1. The TCR comes from a man aged 45 to 65 with active or convalescent COVID-19. Sequencing was done on a sample of peripheral blood. The CDR3 protein is CASGSGTGGGKLFF. In nucleotides, the CDR3 is TGTGCTAGTGGCTCCGGGACAGGGGGGGGAAAACTGTTTTTT.